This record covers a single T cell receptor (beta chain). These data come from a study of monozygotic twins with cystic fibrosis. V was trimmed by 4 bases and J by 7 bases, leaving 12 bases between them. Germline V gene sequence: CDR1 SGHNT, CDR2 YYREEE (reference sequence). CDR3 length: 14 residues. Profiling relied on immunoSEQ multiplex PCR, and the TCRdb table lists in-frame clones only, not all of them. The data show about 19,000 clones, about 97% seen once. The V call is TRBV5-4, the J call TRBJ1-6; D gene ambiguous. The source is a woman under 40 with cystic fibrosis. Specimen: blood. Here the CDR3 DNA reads TGTGCCAGCAGCGCCCGGACGGGCAATTCACCCCTCCACTTT. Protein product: CASSARTGNSPLHF.